What follows are 22 T cell receptor beta chains derived from one specimen sequenced in a study of CXCR3-negative and CXCR3-positive naive CD8 T cells. The method, 5' RACE with UMI labels, was used to prepare the TRB cDNA libraries. TCRdb reanalyzed the 5' RACE reads, giving one entry per CDR3 protein sequence and no DNA. The table lists tens of thousands of distinct CDR3 sequences. Sequencing input: memory CD8+ T cells from blood. All receptors come from a human donor in good health. Some clones in this sample may be carry-over from other donors' samples.

V gene TRBV4-2 combines with J gene TRBJ2-7. Per germline, CDR1 LGHNA and CDR2 YNFKEQ. CDR3 size: 15 residues. The CDR3 is CASSPEWGSSYEQYF.

The gene calls are TRBV15 and TRBJ2-7; the TRBD1 assignment by TCRdb is unverifiable without DNA. The germline CDR1 and CDR2 sequences are LNHNV and YYDKDF (reference sequence). The CDR3 has 17 amino acids. Here the CDR3 reads CATSREPGTGQGYEQYF.

The gene calls are TRBV7-2 and TRBJ1-6. CDR3 size: 14 residues. Germline CDR1 SGHTA, CDR2 FQGNSA. The CDR3 protein is CASSLKYGNSPLHF.

This chain's CDR3 is CASSSNLIKSDEQFF. J is TRBJ2-1 and V is TRBV27; TCRdb designates TRBD2, a call that cannot be tested without DNA. The CDR3 runs 15 residues. Germline CDR1 is MNHEY and CDR2 is SMNVEV (reference sequence).

This chain connects TRBV30 to TRBJ2-2. CDR3 length: 14 residues. Germline lookup yields CDR1 GTSNPN and CDR2 SVGIG (reference sequence). CDR3 region: CAWSISGNTGELFF.

The chain recombines TRBV6-4 with TRBJ1-2. Germline V gene data show CDR1 as MRHNA and CDR2 as SNTAGT. CDR3 length: 14 amino acids. The CDR3 loop is CASRALAESSGYTF.

This clonotype is deemed medium-sized by its frequency. The chain's CDR3 is CSARDLRESYEQYF. The gene calls are TRBV20-1 and TRBJ2-7; TCRdb designates TRBD2, a call that cannot be tested without DNA. The CDR3 loop spans 14 amino acids. Germline CDR1 reads DFQATT; CDR2 reads SNEGSKA (reference sequence).

The chain recombines TRBV28 with TRBJ2-5; TCRdb outputs TRBD2, but without DNA this stays unchecked. Germline CDR1 is MDHEN and CDR2 is SYDVKM. There are 17 residues in the CDR3. The CDR3 spells CASSSHLLAGAEETQYF.

This chain links TRBV11-1 with TRBJ2-7. The CDR3 covers 15 residues. CDR1 is SGHAT and CDR2 is FQDESV in the germline V gene (reference sequence). This CDR3 reads CASTQSTGSGYEQYF.

The chain combines TRBV12-3 or TRBV12-4 with TRBJ2-2. This CDR3 has 11 amino acids. Here the CDR3 reads CALGGPGELFF.

The chain recombines TRBV6-2 or TRBV6-3 with TRBJ2-7; the TRBD1 assignment by TCRdb is unverifiable without DNA. The CDR3 covers 14 residues. Germline CDR1 and CDR2: MNHEY and SVGEGT. The CDR3 loop reads CASSPLQGRYEQYF.

The genes are TRBV4-3 and TRBJ2-7; TCRdb gives TRBD2 as the D gene, but with no DNA this cannot be confirmed. There are 17 residues in the CDR3. Germline loops: CDR1 LGHNA, CDR2 YSLEER. The CDR3 spells CASSQDLPRDGYYEQYF.

Its frequency marks this clonotype as medium-sized (0.01 to 0.1%). V gene TRBV7-9 combines with J gene TRBJ2-7; there is no DNA to check the TCRdb D call of TRBD1. The germline V gene encodes CDR1 SEHNR and CDR2 FQNEAQ (reference sequence). The CDR3 consists of 15 residues. The CDR3 here is CASSSGDRDPYEQYF.

This chain uses TRBV4-3 with TRBJ2-7; TCRdb selects TRBD1, and the lack of DNA leaves this call unchecked. The CDR3 sequence is 15 residues long. From germline, CDR1 is LGHNA and CDR2 YSLEER. CDR3 sequence: CASSLSTGSTYEQYF.

The V and J genes are TRBV6-4 and TRBJ2-3; TCRdb proposes TRBD1, but this gene call is untestable without DNA. This CDR3 region has 14 residues. Germline lookup yields CDR1 MRHNA and CDR2 SNTAGT. The CDR3: CASSGQGETDTQYF.

This chain links TRBV7-9 with TRBJ1-5; the TRBD1 assignment by TCRdb is unverifiable without DNA. The germline gives CDR1 SEHNR, CDR2 FQNEAQ (reference sequence). This CDR3 comprises 16 residues. This chain's CDR3 is CASSSTTGDSNQPQHF. Filled out from reference TRBV7-9 and TRBJ1-5, the complete variable domain reads DTGVSQNPRHKITKRGQNVTFRCDPISEHNRLYWYRQTLGQGPEFLTYFQNEAQLEKSRLLSDRFSAERPKGSFSTLEIQRTEQGDSAMYLCASSSTTGDSNQPQHFGDGTRLSIL.

The genes are TRBV2 and TRBJ2-2. The CDR3 has 14 residues. Germline V gives CDR1 SNHLY, CDR2 FYNNEI. CDR3: CASSSSKNTGELFF.

The CDR3: CASSWRGSETQYF. The V gene is TRBV7-7, the J gene TRBJ2-5; with no DNA, the TCRdb D assignment of TRBD1 cannot be verified. CDR3 length: 13 amino acids. Germline V gene data show CDR1 as SSHAT and CDR2 as FNYEAQ (reference sequence). Together with reference TRBV7-7 and TRBJ2-5, the CDR3 gives the full variable domain: GAGVSQSPRYKVTKRGQDVTLRCDPISSHATLYWYQQALGQGPEFLTYFNYEAQPDKSGLPSDRFSAERPEGSISTLTIQRTEQRDSAMYRCASSWRGSETQYFGPGTRLLVL.

J is TRBJ2-1 and V is TRBV15; TCRdb's D call of TRBD1 is untestable without DNA. The germline V gene encodes CDR1 LNHNV and CDR2 YYDKDF (reference sequence). CDR3 length equals 14 residues. CDR3 loop: CATSRGTEYNEQFF.

The V call is TRBV9, the J call TRBJ2-3; the D call from TCRdb, TRBD2, cannot be confirmed without DNA. Germline V lookup: CDR1 SGDLS, CDR2 YYNGEE. The CDR3 is made up of 12 amino acids. CDR3 sequence: CASSVGGDTQYF.

The chain uses TRBV7-3 and TRBJ2-7; TCRdb's assignment of TRBD2 cannot be checked, as there is no DNA. This CDR3 has 15 amino acids. Germline assignment: CDR1 SGHTA and CDR2 FQGTGA. The CDR3 loop is CASSPRLAGLFEQYF.

The chain couples TRBV4-2 to TRBJ2-7; TCRdb designates TRBD1, a call that cannot be tested without DNA. Germline CDR1 LGHNA, CDR2 YNFKEQ. There are 13 residues in the CDR3. The CDR3 loop reads CASSPGHYYEQYF.